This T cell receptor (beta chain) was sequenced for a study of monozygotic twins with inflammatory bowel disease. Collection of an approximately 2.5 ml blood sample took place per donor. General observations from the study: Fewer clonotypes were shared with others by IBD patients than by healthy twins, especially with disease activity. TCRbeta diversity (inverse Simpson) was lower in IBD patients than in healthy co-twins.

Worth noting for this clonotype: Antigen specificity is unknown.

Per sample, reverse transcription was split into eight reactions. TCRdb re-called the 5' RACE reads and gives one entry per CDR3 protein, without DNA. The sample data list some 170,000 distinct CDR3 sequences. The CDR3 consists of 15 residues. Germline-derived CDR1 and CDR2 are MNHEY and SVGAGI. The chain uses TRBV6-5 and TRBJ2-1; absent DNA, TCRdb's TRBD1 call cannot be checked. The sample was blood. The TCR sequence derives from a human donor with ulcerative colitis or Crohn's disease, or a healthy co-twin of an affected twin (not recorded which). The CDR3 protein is CASSYGRRIGNEQFF.